The rows below give T cell receptor beta chains drawn from one sample of a study of blood T cell repertoires in COVID-19. Repertoires were generated with immunoSEQ multiplex PCR, while TCRdb's copy carries only in-frame clones and drops some. The table records more than 150,000 clones, about 82% of them present only once. The sample comprised peripheral blood. The receptors here all came from a man aged 45-60 years with active or convalescent COVID-19. Each CDR3 is given with its conserved first and last residue. D genes are given only for firm matches. Clone size is stated in some rows and not others, as once, few, many or a class when expanded.

>12|NA|TRBV12-5|NA|TRBJ1-6
TGTGCTAGGGGGGGGCTTGATTCACCCCTCCACTTT
CARGGLDSPLHF
>16|TRBD1|TRBV7-2|NA|TRBJ1-3
TGTGCCAGCAGCCCCACCTACAGGGGTTCTGGAAACACCATATATTTT
CASSPTYRGSGNTIYF
>19|TRBD2|TRBV7-9|NA|TRBJ2-3
TGTGCCAGCAGCTCATTTTCTAGCGGGGTCACCACTAGCACAGATACGCAGTATTTT
CASSSFSSGVTTSTDTQYF
>15|TRBD1|TRBV24-1|NA|TRBJ1-5
TGTGCCACCAGTGAGCCGGGACAGGGAAATCAGCCCCAGCATTTT
CATSEPGQGNQPQHF
>15|TRBD1|TRBV4-1|NA|TRBJ1-1
TGCGCCAGCAGCCACCCCGGACAGGGCCACACTGAAGCTTTCTTT
CASSHPGQGHTEAFF
>16|NA|TRBV5-1|NA|TRBJ2-2
TGCGCCAGCAGCTTGGCCTTAGGGTCAGGGGCCGGGGAGCTGTTTTTT
CASSLALGSGAGELFF
>11|NA|TRBV20-1|NA|TRBJ2-3
TGCAGTTCGGACTTTGCAGATACGCAGTATTTT
CSSDFADTQYF
>17|TRBD1|TRBV9|NA|TRBJ1-1
TGTGCCAGCAGCCCTATGAGGGGGACAGACCAGAACACTGAAGCTTTCTTT
CASSPMRGTDQNTEAFF
>13|NA|TRBV29-1|NA|TRBJ2-2
TGCAGCGTTGCCAAAAGGGGGACCGGGGAGCTGTTTTTT
CSVAKRGTGELFF
>14|NA|TRBV19|NA|TRBJ2-3
TGTGCCAGTAGTTTCGCCAGTCGAAGAGATACGCAGTATTTT
CASSFASRRDTQYF
>15|TRBD1|TRBV4-1|NA|TRBJ2-2
TGCGCCAGCAGACAGGACAGGTTGAACACCGGGGAGCTGTTTTTT
CASRQDRLNTGELFF
>14|TRBD2|TRBV6-1|NA|TRBJ2-7
TGTGCCAGCAGTGACGGACTAGCGGGCTACGAGCAGTACTTC
CASSDGLAGYEQYF
>12|NA|TRBV6-6|NA|TRBJ1-2
TGTGCCAGCAGTCAGACAAACTATGGCTACACCTTC
CASSQTNYGYTF
>14|TRBD2|TRBV6-5|NA|TRBJ2-3
TGTGCCAGCAGGGGACTAGCGGAGAGAGATACGCAGTATTTT
CASRGLAERDTQYF
>19|TRBD1|TRBV5-4|NA|TRBJ1-3
TGTGCCAGCAGCTCGCTCCAGGGGACAGGGACGCTCGGGGGAAACACCATATATTTT
CASSSLQGTGTLGGNTIYF
>14|NA|TRBV5-4|NA|TRBJ1-2
TGTGCCAGCAGCGTGCCTGGCGGCTCCTATGGCTACACCTTC
CASSVPGGSYGYTF
>13|NA|TRBV25-1|NA|TRBJ1-2
TGTGCCAGCAGTGTCTCCGGACAGCGTGGCTACACCTTC
CASSVSGQRGYTF
>13|NA|TRBV6-5|NA|TRBJ1-6
TGTGCCAGCAGTTTAGACAGGAATTCACCCCTCCACTTT
CASSLDRNSPLHF
>15|TRBD1|TRBV24-1|NA|TRBJ1-2
TGTGCCACCAGTGATTCCCTGCACAGGGGGCGGGGCTACACCTTC
CATSDSLHRGRGYTF
>14|TRBD2|TRBV10-3|NA|TRBJ2-3
TGTGCCATCAGTGCCAGCGGGGGGACAGATACGCAGTATTTT
CAISASGGTDTQYF
>15|NA|TRBV5-4|NA|TRBJ2-1
TGTGCCAGCAGCCATGACAGCAGCTCCTACAATGAGCAGTTCTTC
CASSHDSSSYNEQFF
>16|TRBD2|TRBV10-3|NA|TRBJ2-3
TGTGCCATCAGTGTGACTAGCGGGGAGGGCACAGATACGCAGTATTTT
CAISVTSGEGTDTQYF
>14|TRBD1|TRBV3-1/TRBV3-2|NA|TRBJ1-2
TGTGCCAGCAGCCCGGGGACAGGCAACTATGGCTACACCTTC
CASSPGTGNYGYTF
>16|TRBD2|TRBV4-2|NA|TRBJ2-3
TGTGCCAGCAGCCAAGTAAGCGGGGGGGCCGTAGATACGCAGTATTTT
CASSQVSGGAVDTQYF
>14|NA|TRBV19|once|TRBJ1-1
TGTGCCAGTAGTATAGGTCCCGAGAGGACTGAAGCTTTCTTT
CASSIGPERTEAFF
>17|NA|TRBV20-1|NA|TRBJ2-3
TGCAGTGCTAGTCCACCACCCGGCGGGTCTTATCGCGATACGCAGTATTTT
CSASPPPGGSYRDTQYF
>15|NA|TRBV4-2|NA|TRBJ1-5
TGTGCCAGCAGCCCGTCGAGGAGGGCCGATCAGCCCCAGCATTTT
CASSPSRRADQPQHF
>13|NA|TRBV10-3|NA|TRBJ2-1
TGTGCCATCAGTGAGTCGGGGCTCGGTGAGCAGTTCTTC
CAISESGLGEQFF
>14|NA|TRBV2|NA|TRBJ2-2
TGTGCCAGCAGGTCCCAGGGTCATGCTGGGGAGCTGTTTTTT
CASRSQGHAGELFF
>12|NA|TRBV29-1|NA|TRBJ1-1
TGCAGCGTTGAAAAAGGGGAAGGTAGAGCTTTCTTT
CSVEKGEGRAFF
>13|TRBD1|TRBV18|NA|TRBJ1-2
TGTGCCAGCTCTCCCGGACAGGGAGGTGGCTACACCTTC
CASSPGQGGGYTF
>15|NA|TRBV9|NA|TRBJ2-3
TGTGCCAGCAGCGTAGCCGCAGGGTCCACAGATACGCAGTATTTT
CASSVAAGSTDTQYF
>14|NA|TRBV6-1|NA|TRBJ1-5
TGTGCCAGCAGTGAAATGTTGGGGAGGGAGCCCCAGCATTTT
CASSEMLGREPQHF
>14|TRBD1|TRBV9|NA|TRBJ1-2
TGTGCCAGCAGCGTAAGGACAGGGGGCAGTGGCTACACCTTC
CASSVRTGGSGYTF
>13|NA|TRBV19|NA|TRBJ2-7
TGTGCCAGTAGTGGGGGGGCGCCAAGCGAGCAGTACTTC
CASSGGAPSEQYF
>13|NA|TRBV5-5|NA|TRBJ2-7
TGTGCCAGCAGCTTGGACATTGCCTACGAGCAGTACTTC
CASSLDIAYEQYF
>14|TRBD1|TRBV6-1|NA|TRBJ1-2
TGTGCCAGCAGTGAGGGACAGGGTAACTATGGCTACACCTTC
CASSEGQGNYGYTF
>16|TRBD2|TRBV11-2|NA|TRBJ2-2
TGTGCCAGCACCCTTAGCGGGGGGGCCCGTACCGGGGAGCTGTTTTTT
CASTLSGGARTGELFF
>17|TRBD1|TRBV4-1|NA|TRBJ1-2
TGCGCCAGCAGCCAACCCGCCAGACCCGGACAGGGAGATGGCTACACCTTC
CASSQPARPGQGDGYTF
>14|TRBD2|TRBV30|NA|TRBJ2-7
TGTGCCTGGAGCGAAAGCGGGGGAACCTACGAGCAGTACTTC
CAWSESGGTYEQYF
>17|NA|TRBV15|few|TRBJ1-1
TGTGCCACCAGCCCCGCGGGACGGGGGACTGTGAACACTGAAGCTTTCTTT
CATSPAGRGTVNTEAFF
>15|TRBD2|TRBV6-2/TRBV6-3|NA|TRBJ2-5
TGTGCCAGCAGTAAGGCGCGGGGGGCAGTGGAGACCCAGTACTTC
CASSKARGAVETQYF
>16|TRBD1|TRBV5-1|NA|TRBJ2-7
TGCGCCAGCAGCTCCATGTGGGGCGGACAGGCCCCCGAGCAGTACTTC
CASSSMWGGQAPEQYF
>21|TRBD2|TRBV13|NA|TRBJ2-1
TGTGCCAGCAGCTCAATAACCGGACTAGCGGGGGGAACACGGGGTCGCTATGAGCAGTTCTTC
CASSSITGLAGGTRGRYEQFF
>15|TRBD2|TRBV5-6|NA|TRBJ2-7
TGTGCCAGCAGCTTGTTGGGACTAGCGACCTACGAGCAGTACTTC
CASSLLGLATYEQYF
>15|NA|TRBV2|once|TRBJ2-7
TGTGCCAGCAGTGGACGGCAGGGGGGCTCCGCCGAGCAGTACTTC
CASSGRQGGSAEQYF
>13|TRBD1|TRBV14|NA|TRBJ2-1
TGTGCCAGCAGCCAACGACAGGGATACGAGCAGTTCTTC
CASSQRQGYEQFF
>14|TRBD1|TRBV7-8|NA|TRBJ1-2
TGTGCCAGCAGCTTACTGGACAGGGGGCATGGCTACACCTTC
CASSLLDRGHGYTF
>13|NA|TRBV6-5|NA|TRBJ1-1
TGTGCCAGCAGTTTACAGGGGAACACTGAAGCTTTCTTT
CASSLQGNTEAFF
>14|TRBD1|TRBV6-2/TRBV6-3|NA|TRBJ2-3
TGTGCCAGCAGTTCCGGGACAGATACAGATACGCAGTATTTT
CASSSGTDTDTQYF
>17|NA|TRBV18|NA|TRBJ1-6
TGTGCCAGCTCATCTTTAACCCAGGGGAACCCCAATTCACCCCTCCACTTT
CASSSLTQGNPNSPLHF